The clone carrying this T cell receptor (beta chain) has more than one count but fewer than ten. Antigen specificity is unknown. A multiplex PCR was run with 60 Vbeta primers and 13 Jbeta primers. Some clones are missing from TCRdb's copy, which holds only in-frame ones; the method was immunoSEQ multiplex PCR. The sample yields 180,000 or so clones, 77% seen once. Germline CDR1 and CDR2: MNHNY and SVGAGI (reference sequence). Trimming cost V 7 bases and J 0 bases; bases outside gene matches: 5. The CDR3 runs 14 residues. These data are taken from a study of cytomegalovirus exposure and HLA in healthy donors. Study background: Samples from HLA-typed donors yielded 65 million to 90 million unique TCRs in an early data release.

Study conclusions and caveats: Presence/absence analyses assumed roughly uniform sequencing depth across donors. According to a later analysis, donors in an Asian-associated ancestry cluster reportedly had fewer N-insertions than the approximately 720-donor mean.

What was sequenced was PBMCs. The clonotype comes from a woman aged 55-69 years in good health and CMV-seropositive. The chain combines TRBV6-6 with TRBJ1-2; 7 bases map to TRBD1. In DNA form, the CDR3 reads TGTGCCAGCACCCAGGGGGGACCTAACTATGGCTACACCTTC. This translates into CASTQGGPNYGYTF.